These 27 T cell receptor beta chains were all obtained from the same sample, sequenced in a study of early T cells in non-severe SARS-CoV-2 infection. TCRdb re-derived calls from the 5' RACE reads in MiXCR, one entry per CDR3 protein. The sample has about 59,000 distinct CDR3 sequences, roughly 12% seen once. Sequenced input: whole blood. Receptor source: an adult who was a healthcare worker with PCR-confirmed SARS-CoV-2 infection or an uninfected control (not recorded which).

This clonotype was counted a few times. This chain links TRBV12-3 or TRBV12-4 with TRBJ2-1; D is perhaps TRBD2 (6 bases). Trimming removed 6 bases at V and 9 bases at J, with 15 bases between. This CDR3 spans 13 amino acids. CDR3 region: CASSFPREREQFF. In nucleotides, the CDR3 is TGTGCCAGCAGCTTCCCCCGGGAGCGTGAGCAGTTCTTC.

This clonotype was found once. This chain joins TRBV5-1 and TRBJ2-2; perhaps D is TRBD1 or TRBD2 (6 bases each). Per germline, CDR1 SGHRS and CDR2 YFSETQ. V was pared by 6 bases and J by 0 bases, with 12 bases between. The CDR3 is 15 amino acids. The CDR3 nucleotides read TGCGCCAGCAATAGGGGGGAATCGAACACCGGGGAGCTGTTTTTT. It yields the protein CASNRGESNTGELFF. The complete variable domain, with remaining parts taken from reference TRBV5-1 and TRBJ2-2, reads KAGVTQTPRYLIKTRGQQVTLSCSPISGHRSVSWYQQTPGQGLQFLFEYFSETQRNKGNFPGRFSGRQFSNSRSEMNVSTLELGDSALYLCASNRGESNTGELFFGEGSRLTVL.

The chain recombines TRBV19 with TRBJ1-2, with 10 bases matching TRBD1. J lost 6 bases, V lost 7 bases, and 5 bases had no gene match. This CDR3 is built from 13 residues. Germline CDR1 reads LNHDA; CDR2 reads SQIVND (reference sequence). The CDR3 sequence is CASMTTGGDGYTF. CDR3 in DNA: TGTGCCAGTATGACGACAGGGGGCGATGGCTACACCTTC.

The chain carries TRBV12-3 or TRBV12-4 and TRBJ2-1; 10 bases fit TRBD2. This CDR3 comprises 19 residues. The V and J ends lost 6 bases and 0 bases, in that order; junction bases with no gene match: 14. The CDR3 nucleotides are TGTGCCAGCAGGCAAGAAGTGGGACTAGCGTCCTACTCCTACAATGAGCAGTTCTTC. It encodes CASRQEVGLASYSYNEQFF.

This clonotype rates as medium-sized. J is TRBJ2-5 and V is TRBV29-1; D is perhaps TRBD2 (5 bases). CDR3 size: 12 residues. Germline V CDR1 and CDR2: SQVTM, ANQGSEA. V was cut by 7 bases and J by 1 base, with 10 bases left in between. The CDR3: CSGLLGQETQYF. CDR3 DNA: TGCAGCGGACTACTAGGCCAAGAGACCCAGTACTTC.

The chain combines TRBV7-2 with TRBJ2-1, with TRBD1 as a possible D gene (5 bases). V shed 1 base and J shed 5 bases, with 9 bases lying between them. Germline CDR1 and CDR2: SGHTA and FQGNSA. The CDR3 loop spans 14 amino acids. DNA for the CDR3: TGTGCCAGCAGCTTAGATCCCAGGGACAATGAGCAGTTCTTC. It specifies CASSLDPRDNEQFF.

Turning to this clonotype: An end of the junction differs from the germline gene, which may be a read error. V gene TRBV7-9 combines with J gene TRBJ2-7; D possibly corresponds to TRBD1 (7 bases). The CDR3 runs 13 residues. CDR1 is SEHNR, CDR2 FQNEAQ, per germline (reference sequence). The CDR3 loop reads CASSRGDSTFRDF. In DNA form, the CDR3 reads TGTGCCAGCAGTCGCGGGGACAGCACCTTCAGGGACTTC.

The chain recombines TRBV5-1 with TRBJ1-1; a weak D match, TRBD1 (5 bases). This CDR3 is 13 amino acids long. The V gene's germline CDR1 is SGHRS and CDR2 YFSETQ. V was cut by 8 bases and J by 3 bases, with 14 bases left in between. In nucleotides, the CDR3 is TGCGCCAGTTGCCGGGGAGGGGACACTGAAGCTTTCTTT. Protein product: CASCRGGDTEAFF.

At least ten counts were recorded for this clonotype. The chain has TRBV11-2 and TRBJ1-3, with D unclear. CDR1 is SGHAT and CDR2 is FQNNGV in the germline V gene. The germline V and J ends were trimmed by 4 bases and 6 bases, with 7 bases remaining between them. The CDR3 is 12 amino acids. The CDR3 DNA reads TGTGCCAGCAGCTCGACCTTAAACACCATATATTTT. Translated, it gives CASSSTLNTIYF.

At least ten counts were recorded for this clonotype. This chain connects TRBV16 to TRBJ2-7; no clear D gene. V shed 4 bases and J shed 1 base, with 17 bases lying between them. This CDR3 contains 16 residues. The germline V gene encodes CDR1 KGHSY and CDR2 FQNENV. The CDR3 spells CASSPPMVGLSYEQYF. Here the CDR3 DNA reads TGTGCCAGCAGCCCTCCGATGGTGGGTTTGTCCTACGAGCAGTACTTC.

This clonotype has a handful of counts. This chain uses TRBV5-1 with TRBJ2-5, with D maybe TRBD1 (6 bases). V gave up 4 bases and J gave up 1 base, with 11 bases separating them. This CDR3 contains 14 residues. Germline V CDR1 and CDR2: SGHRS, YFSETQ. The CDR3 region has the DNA TGCGCCAGCAGCACCGGACAGACCCAAGAGACCCAGTACTTC. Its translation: CASSTGQTQETQYF.

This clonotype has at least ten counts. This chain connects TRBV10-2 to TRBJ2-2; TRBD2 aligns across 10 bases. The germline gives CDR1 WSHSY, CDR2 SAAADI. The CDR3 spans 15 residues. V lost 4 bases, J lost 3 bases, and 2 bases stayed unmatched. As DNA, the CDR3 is TGCGCCAGCAGTGCCCTAGCGGGAGACACCGGGGAGCTGTTTTTT. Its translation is CASSALAGDTGELFF.

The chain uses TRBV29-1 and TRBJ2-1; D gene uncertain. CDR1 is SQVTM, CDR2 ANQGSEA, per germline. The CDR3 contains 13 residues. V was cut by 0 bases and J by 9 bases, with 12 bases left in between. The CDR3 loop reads CSVEDRVALEQFF. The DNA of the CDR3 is TGCAGCGTTGAAGATCGGGTAGCTCTTGAGCAGTTCTTC.

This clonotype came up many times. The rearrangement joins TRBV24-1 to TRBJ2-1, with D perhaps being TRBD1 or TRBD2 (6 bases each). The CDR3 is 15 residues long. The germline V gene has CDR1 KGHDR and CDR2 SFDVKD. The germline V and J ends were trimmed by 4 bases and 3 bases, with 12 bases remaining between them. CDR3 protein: CATSEGGRDYNEQFF. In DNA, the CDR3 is TGTGCCACCAGTGAGGGGGGCAGGGACTACAATGAGCAGTTCTTC.

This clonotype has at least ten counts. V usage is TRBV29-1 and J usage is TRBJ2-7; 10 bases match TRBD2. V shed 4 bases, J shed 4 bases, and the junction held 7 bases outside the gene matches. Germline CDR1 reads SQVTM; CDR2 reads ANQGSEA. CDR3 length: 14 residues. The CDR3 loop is CSVADPSGGYEQYF. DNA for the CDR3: TGCAGCGTTGCTGACCCTAGCGGGGGATACGAGCAGTACTTC.

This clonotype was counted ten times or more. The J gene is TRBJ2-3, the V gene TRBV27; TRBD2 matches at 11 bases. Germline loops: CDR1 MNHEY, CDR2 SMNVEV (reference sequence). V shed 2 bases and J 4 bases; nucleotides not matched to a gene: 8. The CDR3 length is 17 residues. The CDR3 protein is CASSLLTGTSGPDTQYF. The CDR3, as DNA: TGTGCCAGCAGTTTACTAACCGGGACTAGCGGCCCAGATACGCAGTATTTT.

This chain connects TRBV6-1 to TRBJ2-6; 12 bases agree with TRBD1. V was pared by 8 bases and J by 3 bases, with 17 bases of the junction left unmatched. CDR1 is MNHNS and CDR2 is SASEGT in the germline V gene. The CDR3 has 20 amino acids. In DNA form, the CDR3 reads TGTGCCAGCCTGCCCCTGGGGGGACAGGGGGCGATTCATGGGGCCAACGTCCTGACTTTC. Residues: CASLPLGGQGAIHGANVLTF.

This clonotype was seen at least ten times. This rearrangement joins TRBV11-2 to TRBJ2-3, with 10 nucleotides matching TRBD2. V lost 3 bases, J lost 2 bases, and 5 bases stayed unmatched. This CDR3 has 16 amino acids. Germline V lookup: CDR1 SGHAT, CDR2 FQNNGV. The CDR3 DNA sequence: TGTGCCAGCAGCTTCACCGGACTAGCGGCCACAGATACGCAGTATTTT. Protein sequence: CASSFTGLAATDTQYF.

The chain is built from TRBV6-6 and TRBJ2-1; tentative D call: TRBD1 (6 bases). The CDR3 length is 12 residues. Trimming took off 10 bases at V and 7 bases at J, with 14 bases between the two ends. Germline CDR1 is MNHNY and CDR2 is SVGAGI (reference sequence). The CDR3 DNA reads TGTGCCAACAGCCTCAGGGGAAATGAGCAGTTCTTC. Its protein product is CANSLRGNEQFF.

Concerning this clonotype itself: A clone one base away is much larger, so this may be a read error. CDR3 amino acids: CASIPPAGTRPSAVF. The DNA of the CDR3 is TGTGCCAGCATCCCACCCGCCGGGACTAGGCCCTCGGCAGTCTTC. The J gene is TRBJ2-5, the V gene TRBV7-9; 8 bases match TRBD2. The CDR3 totals 15 residues. Germline V CDR1 and CDR2: SEHNR, FQNEAQ (reference sequence).

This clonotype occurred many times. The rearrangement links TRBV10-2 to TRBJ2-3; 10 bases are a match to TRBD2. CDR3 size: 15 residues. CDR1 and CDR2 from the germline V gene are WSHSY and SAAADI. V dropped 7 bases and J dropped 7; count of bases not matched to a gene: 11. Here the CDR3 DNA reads TGCGCCAGCATCCTACTAGCGGGACTCGGAAATACGCAGTATTTT. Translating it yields CASILLAGLGNTQYF.

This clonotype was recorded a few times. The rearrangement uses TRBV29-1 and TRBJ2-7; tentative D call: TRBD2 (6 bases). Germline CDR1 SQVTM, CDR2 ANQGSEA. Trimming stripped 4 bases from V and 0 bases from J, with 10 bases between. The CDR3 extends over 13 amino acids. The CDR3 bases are TGCAGCGTTGGGGGAGGCACCTCCTACGAGCAGTACTTC. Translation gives CSVGGGTSYEQYF.

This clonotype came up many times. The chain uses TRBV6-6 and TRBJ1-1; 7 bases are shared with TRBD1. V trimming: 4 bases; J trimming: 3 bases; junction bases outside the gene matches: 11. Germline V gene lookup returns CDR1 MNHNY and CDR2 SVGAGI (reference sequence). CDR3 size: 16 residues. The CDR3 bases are TGTGCCAGCAGTTCCCTCAAGGGGGCCGGGCACACTGAAGCTTTCTTT. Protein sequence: CASSSLKGAGHTEAFF.

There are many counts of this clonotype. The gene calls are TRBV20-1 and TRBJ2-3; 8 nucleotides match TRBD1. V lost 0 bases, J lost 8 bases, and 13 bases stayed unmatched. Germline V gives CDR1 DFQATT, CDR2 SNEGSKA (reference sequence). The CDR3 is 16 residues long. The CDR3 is CSARDPLDRVLVTQYF. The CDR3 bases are TGCAGTGCTAGAGATCCCCTGGACAGGGTCCTTGTTACGCAGTATTTT.

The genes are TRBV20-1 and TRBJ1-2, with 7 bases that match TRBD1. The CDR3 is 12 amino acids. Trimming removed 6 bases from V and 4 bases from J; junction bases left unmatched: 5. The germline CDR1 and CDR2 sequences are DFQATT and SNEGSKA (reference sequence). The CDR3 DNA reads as TGCAGTGCCGAGGGACAGACCTATGGCTACACCTTC. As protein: CSAEGQTYGYTF.

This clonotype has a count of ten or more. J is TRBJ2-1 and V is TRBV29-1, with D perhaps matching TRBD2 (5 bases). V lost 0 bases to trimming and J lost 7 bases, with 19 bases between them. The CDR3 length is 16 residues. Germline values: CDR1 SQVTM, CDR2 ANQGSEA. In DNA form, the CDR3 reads TGCAGCGTTGAAGATCTTCGGGCCCTTCGGGAAAATGAGCAGTTCTTC. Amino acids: CSVEDLRALRENEQFF.

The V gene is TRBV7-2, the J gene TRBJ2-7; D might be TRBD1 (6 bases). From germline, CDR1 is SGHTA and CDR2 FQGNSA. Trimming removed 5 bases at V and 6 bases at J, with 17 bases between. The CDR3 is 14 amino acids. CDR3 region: CASSHSGAGAEQYF. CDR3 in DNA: TGTGCCAGCAGCCACTCCGGGGCAGGGGCCGAGCAGTACTTC.